This T cell receptor (beta chain) originates from a study of identical twins. One entry per CDR3 protein, called by TCRdb with MiXCR from the 5' RACE reads. The sample includes a few hundred thousand distinct CDR3 sequences, 9.6% of them seen just once. This clonotype has ten or more counts. The CDR3 consists of 13 residues. Germline values: CDR1 SGDLS, CDR2 YYNGEE. Trimming took 3 bases from V and 6 from J, leaving 9 bases between them. These records were also assigned to another study, of yellow fever vaccine responses in identical twins.

The chain recombines TRBV9 with TRBJ2-2, with D possibly called TRBD1 or TRBD2 (5 bases each). The sequence was collected from a woman aged 18 to 35 in good health. Sequenced: PBMCs. The CDR3 sequence is CASSGGSPGELFF. CDR3 nucleotides: TGTGCCAGCAGCGGGGGGAGTCCCGGGGAGCTGTTTTTT.